This T cell receptor (beta chain) was recorded in a study of CD8+ T cells in alopecia areata. The overall study: Treated patients were dosed with oral tofacitinib, taking 5 to 10 mg twice daily. Dosing with tofacitinib proceeded for 6 to 18 months, followed by 6 months off drug.

RNA was extracted and reverse transcribed into cDNA as the sequencing template. Sequencing was performed with immunoSEQ multiplex PCR; in TCRdb, only in-frame clones are kept and a portion is missing. Among about 220,000 clones listed, about 57% were seen once. For this clone: Its antigen is as yet unknown.

Germline assignment: CDR1 MGHDK and CDR2 SYGVNS. The length of the CDR3 is 14 residues. Between the trimmed V and J ends, which lost 5 bases and 2 bases, there was a span of 12 bases. Sample treatment: oral pan-JAK inhibitor, 5-10 mg twice daily. In alopecia areata patients, both lesional scalp punch biopsies and peripheral blood were collected. Study-wide findings and caveats: Patients displayed less clarity in TCR sharing than mice, a finding possibly related to HLA.

This TCR derives from a human donor with alopecia areata. The sequencing here drew on CD4+ T cells sorted from blood, taken at week 4, from a patient treated with tofacitinib. The chain is built from TRBV25-1 and TRBJ1-2; tentatively, D is TRBD1 (5 bases). CDR3 DNA: TGTGCCAGCAGTAGAGGGACCGCCAACTATGGCTACACCTTC. This sequence encodes CASSRGTANYGYTF.